This entry describes one T cell receptor beta chain. Its cognate antigen is unknown. These data originate in a study of T cells in localized non-small cell lung cancer. Study results and caveats: Investigators sequenced only a single tumor region, leaving heterogeneity possible. In adjacent lung, a median roughly 60 of the top 100 tumor clones were found. Greater blood T cell density accompanied longer overall survival.

Measured with immunoSEQ multiplex PCR; TCRdb has only the in-frame clones, and not every one. The data show 20,000 to 25,000 clones, approximately 91% seen once. The CDR3 loop spans 16 amino acids. Germline V lookup: CDR1 MDHEN, CDR2 SYDVKM. With V trimmed by 2 bases and J by 6 bases, 9 bases remained unmatched. The starting material was PBMCs, obtained before any cancer treatment. The rearrangement uses TRBV28 and TRBJ2-2, with 7 bases fitting TRBD2. The TCR originated in a man aged 35 to 69 with stage II squamous cell lung carcinoma. The DNA for the CDR3 is TGTGCCAGCAGTTTAAGTGGTAGGCGGGAGCCCGGGGAGCTGTTTTTT. Encoded protein: CASSLSGRREPGELFF.